This T cell receptor beta chain was captured by sequencing in a study of shared clonotypes between healthy human individuals. Using immunoSEQ multiplex PCR, the repertoire was profiled, and TCRdb retains in-frame clones only, with some absent. The sample holds millions of clones, about 92% seen once. Terminally differentiated effector memory CD45RA+ cells were excluded from the naive CD8 cells, which were CD45RO-negative and positively selected for CCR7. In germline, CDR1 is PRHDT, CDR2 FYEKMQ (reference sequence). This CDR3 is built from 13 residues. Trimming removed 5 bases at V and 7 bases at J, with 15 bases between.

This sequence joins TRBV13 and TRBJ2-7; D assignment may be TRBD1 or TRBD2 (5 bases each). Material for sequencing was naive CD8+ T cells from PBMCs. This sequence originates from a man between 18 and 35 years old in good health. Some clones in this sample may be carry-over from other donors' samples. In DNA form, the CDR3 reads TGTGCCAGCAGCCACCGGGGACCGCGGGAGCAGTACTTC. Translating gives CASSHRGPREQYF.